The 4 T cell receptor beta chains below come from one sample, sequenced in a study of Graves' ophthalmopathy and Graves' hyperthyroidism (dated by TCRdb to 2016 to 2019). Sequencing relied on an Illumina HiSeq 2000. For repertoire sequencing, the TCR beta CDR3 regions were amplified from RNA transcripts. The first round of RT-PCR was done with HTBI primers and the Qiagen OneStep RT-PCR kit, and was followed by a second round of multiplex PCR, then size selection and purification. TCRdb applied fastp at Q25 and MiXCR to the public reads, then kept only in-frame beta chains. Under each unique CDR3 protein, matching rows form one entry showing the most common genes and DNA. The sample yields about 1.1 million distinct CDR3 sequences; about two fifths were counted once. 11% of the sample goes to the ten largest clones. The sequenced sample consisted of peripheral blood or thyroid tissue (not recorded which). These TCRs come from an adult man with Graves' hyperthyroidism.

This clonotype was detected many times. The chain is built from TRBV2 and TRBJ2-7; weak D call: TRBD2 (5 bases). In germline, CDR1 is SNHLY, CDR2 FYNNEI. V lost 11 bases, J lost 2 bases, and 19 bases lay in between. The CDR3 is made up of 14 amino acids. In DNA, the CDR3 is TGTGCCCTGAGCTCGGCGGGCCGTACCTACGAGCAGTACTTC. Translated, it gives CALSSAGRTYEQYF.

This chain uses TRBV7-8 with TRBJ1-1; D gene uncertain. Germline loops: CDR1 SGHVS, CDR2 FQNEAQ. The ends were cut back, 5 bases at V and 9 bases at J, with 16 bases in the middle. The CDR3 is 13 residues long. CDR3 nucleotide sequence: TGTGCCAGCAGCCCATATGGGCAGGATAAAGCTTTCTTT. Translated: CASSPYGQDKAFF.

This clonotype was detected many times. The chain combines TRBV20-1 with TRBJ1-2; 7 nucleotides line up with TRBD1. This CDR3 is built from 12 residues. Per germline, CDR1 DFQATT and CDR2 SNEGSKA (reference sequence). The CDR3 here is CRGEQGSRGYTF. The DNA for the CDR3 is TGCAGAGGGGAACAGGGGTCGCGAGGCTACACCTTC.

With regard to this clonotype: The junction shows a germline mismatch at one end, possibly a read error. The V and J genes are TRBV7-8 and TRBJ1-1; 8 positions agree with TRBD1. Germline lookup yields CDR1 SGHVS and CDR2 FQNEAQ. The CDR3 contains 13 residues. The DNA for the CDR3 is TGTGCCAGCAGCTGGGACAGGAGGACTGAAACTTTCTTT. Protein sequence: CASSWDRRTETFF.